The 15 T cell receptor beta chains in this list originate from one sample, sequenced in a study of CD8+ T cells in alopecia areata. Sequencing templates came from extracted RNA that was reverse transcribed into cDNA. Some clones are missing from TCRdb's copy, which holds only in-frame ones; the method was immunoSEQ multiplex PCR. Of roughly 180,000 clones detected, roughly half appear once; the ten largest clones hold roughly a tenth. Specified treatment: oral pan-JAK inhibitor, 5-10 mg twice daily. The material sequenced was CD8+ T cells sorted from blood, taken at approximately week 52, from a patient treated with tofacitinib. The origin of the receptors is a human donor with alopecia areata.

The chain couples TRBV5-1 to TRBJ2-3; TRBD2 matches 11 bases. Trimming removed 0 bases from V and 5 bases from J; junction bases left unmatched: 11. The length of the CDR3 is 18 residues. Germline values: CDR1 SGHRS, CDR2 YFSETQ. CDR3 amino acids: CASSLGTSGLLAGDTQYF. CDR3 bases: TGCGCCAGCAGCTTGGGGACTAGCGGGCTCCTGGCGGGAGATACGCAGTATTTT.

The genes are TRBV9 and TRBJ2-3, with 7 positions matching TRBD2. The germline V gene encodes CDR1 SGDLS and CDR2 YYNGEE. This CDR3 is 15 amino acids long. Germline trimming cut 1 base from V and 3 bases from J; bases unmatched to any gene: 5. The CDR3 is CASSVRGEVTDTQYF. The CDR3, as DNA: TGTGCCAGCAGCGTACGGGGGGAGGTAACAGATACGCAGTATTTT. Using reference TRBV9 and TRBJ2-3 for the parts outside the CDR3, the full variable domain is DSGVTQTPKHLITATGQRVTLRCSPRSGDLSVYWYQQSLDQGLQFLIQYYNGEERAKGNILERFSAQQFPDLHSELNLSSLELGDSALYFCASSVRGEVTDTQYFGPGTRLTVL.

CDR3 in DNA: TGTGCCAGCAGCTTCCTAGCCCTAAGCACAGATACGCAGTATTTT. Translation gives CASSFLALSTDTQYF. V usage is TRBV7-8 and J usage is TRBJ2-3; tentatively, D is TRBD2 (5 bases). The CDR3 contains 15 residues. CDR1 is SGHVS and CDR2 is FQNEAQ in the germline V gene. The V gene lost 3 bases and the J gene lost 0 bases, with 10 bases spanning the gap.

The chain carries TRBV5-6 and TRBJ2-7; D remains unclear. V lost 4 bases and J lost 7, with 12 bases in between. Per the germline V gene, CDR1 is SGHDT and CDR2 is YYEEEE. The CDR3 is 12 amino acids. CDR3 sequence (DNA): TGTGCCAGCAGCCACACTGCCGGGGAGCAGTACTTC. Amino acids: CASSHTAGEQYF.

V usage is TRBV18 and J usage is TRBJ2-7, with D unclear. Per the germline V gene, CDR1 is KGHSH and CDR2 is LQKENI. The CDR3 has 11 amino acids. Trimming cost V 3 bases and J 7 bases, with 7 bases left between them. This CDR3 is CASSPGQEQYF. The CDR3 DNA is TGTGCCAGCTCACCGGGTCAGGAGCAGTACTTC. The variable domain in full, completed from reference TRBV18 and TRBJ2-7, reads NAGVMQNPRHLVRRRGQEARLRCSPMKGHSHVYWYRQLPEEGLKFMVYLQKENIIDESGMPKERFSAEFPKEGPSILRIQQVVRGDSAAYFCASSPGQEQYFGPGTRLTVT.

Only a few counts were recorded for this clone. This rearrangement joins TRBV29-1 to TRBJ2-7; no reliable D call. Germline V gene lookup returns CDR1 SQVTM and CDR2 ANQGSEA. V was trimmed by 5 bases and J by 2 bases, leaving 13 bases between them. The CDR3 spans 13 residues. The CDR3 region is CSVWAGVTYEQYF. CDR3 DNA sequence: TGCAGCGTTTGGGCAGGAGTAACCTACGAGCAGTACTTC.

This clone was detected a few times. J is TRBJ1-5 and V is TRBV19, with D perhaps matching TRBD1 (5 bases). The V end lost 9 bases, the J end lost 4 bases, and 19 bases lay between the germline ends. CDR1 is LNHDA, CDR2 SQIVND, per germline (reference sequence). The length of the CDR3 is 15 residues. The CDR3 bases are TGTGCCAGCTCCTCTCCCGGGGGATCAAATCAGCCCCAGCATTTT. It specifies CASSSPGGSNQPQHF.

The J gene is TRBJ2-7, the V gene TRBV19, with D possibly TRBD1 on 6 matching bases. This CDR3 is 14 amino acids long. V dropped 3 bases and J dropped 2 bases, with 11 bases sitting between them. The V gene's germline CDR1 is LNHDA and CDR2 SQIVND (reference sequence). CDR3 in amino acids: CASSIRTEAYEQYF. DNA of the CDR3: TGTGCCAGTAGTATTAGGACAGAAGCCTACGAGCAGTACTTC.

This chain uses TRBV6-4 with TRBJ2-7; D unclear. There are 12 residues in the CDR3. Trimming removed 2 bases at V and 0 bases at J, with 2 bases between. Germline lookup yields CDR1 MRHNA and CDR2 SNTAGT. The CDR3 loop reads CASSDTSYEQYF. The CDR3 nucleotides are TGTGCCAGCAGTGACACCTCCTACGAGCAGTACTTC.

The chain carries TRBV7-6 and TRBJ2-7; 9 bases align to TRBD2. Losses at the gene ends were 5 bases for V and 0 bases for J; bases not matched to a gene: 8. This CDR3 region has 16 residues. Germline values: CDR1 SGHVS, CDR2 FNYEAQ. The CDR3: CASSRSSGGSSYEQYF. The CDR3 DNA is TGTGCCAGCAGCCGAAGTAGCGGGGGAAGCTCCTACGAGCAGTACTTC.

The V and J genes are TRBV6-5 and TRBJ2-5, with 7 bases identical to TRBD2. This CDR3 is 14 amino acids long. V shed 6 bases and J 1 base; nucleotides not matched to a gene: 5. Germline CDR1 reads MNHEY; CDR2 reads SVGAGI. In nucleotides, the CDR3 is TGTGCCAGCAGCCCTTGGGAGGGCCAAGAGACCCAGTACTTC. It encodes CASSPWEGQETQYF.

The chain joins TRBV28 to TRBJ2-1, with D tentatively TRBD1 or TRBD2 (5 bases each). Germline V gives CDR1 MDHEN, CDR2 SYDVKM. The CDR3 covers 16 residues. V lost 6 bases and J lost 0, with 15 bases in between. CDR3 residues: CASSPGGQSSYNEQFF. CDR3 nucleotides: TGTGCCAGCAGCCCTGGGGGTCAGAGCTCCTACAATGAGCAGTTCTTC.

The chain carries TRBV27 and TRBJ1-4, with 7 bases fitting TRBD1. Trimming at V came to 8 bases and at J to 2 bases, leaving 2 bases not matched to a gene. CDR3 length: 13 residues. The germline gives CDR1 MNHEY, CDR2 SMNVEV (reference sequence). The CDR3 here is CASLDRTNEKLFF. The CDR3 DNA sequence: TGTGCCAGCCTGGACAGGACTAATGAAAAACTGTTTTTT.

The chain employs TRBV6-5 and TRBJ1-2; TRBD1 matches 10 bases. Germline V gives CDR1 MNHEY, CDR2 SVGAGI. The length of the CDR3 is 13 residues. Trimming removed 8 bases from V and 4 bases from J; junction bases left unmatched: 4. The CDR3 loop reads CASGDRGSYGYTF. The CDR3 DNA sequence: TGTGCCAGCGGGGACAGGGGATCCTATGGCTACACCTTC.

This clone was counted only a few times. The chain recombines TRBV29-1 with TRBJ2-2, with TRBD1 identical over 12 bases. The CDR3 is 13 amino acids. CDR1 SQVTM and CDR2 ANQGSEA come from the germline V gene. The V and J ends lost 7 bases and 7 bases, in that order; junction bases with no gene match: 4. The CDR3 DNA sequence: TGCAGCGCGGGACAGGGGGCTGGCGGGGAGCTGTTTTTT. Its translation is CSAGQGAGGELFF.